Listed below are T cell receptor beta chains from one sample, sequenced in a study of cytomegalovirus exposure and HLA in healthy donors. Repertoires were generated with immunoSEQ multiplex PCR, while TCRdb's copy carries only in-frame clones and drops some. The sample lists more than 150,000 clones; approximately 85% were seen once. Sequenced input: PBMCs. All receptors derive from a woman aged 18 to 35 in good health and CMV-seronegative. CDR3s include the opening cysteine and the closing phenylalanine or tryptophan. A D gene is named only where the DNA matches it firmly. Expanded clones get a size class; other rows say once, few or many, or leave the size out.

D gene: -; V gene: TRBV18; J gene: TRBJ2-5; clone size: -; CDR3 DNA: TGTGCCAGCTCACCACCGGTGGGGGCCTGGGGAGAGACCCAGTACTTC; CDR3 protein: CASSPPVGAWGETQYF
D gene: TRBD2; V gene: TRBV5-6; J gene: TRBJ2-1; clone size: -; CDR3 DNA: TGTGCCAGCAGCCGTCGGACTAGCGGGAGGAGAGGTGAGCAGTTCTTC; CDR3 protein: CASSRRTSGRRGEQFF
D gene: TRBD2; V gene: TRBV6-1; J gene: TRBJ2-7; clone size: -; CDR3 DNA: TGTGCCAGCAAACTAGCGGGAGGGGCGGACGAGCAGTACTTC; CDR3 protein: CASKLAGGADEQYF
D gene: TRBD2; V gene: TRBV5-5; J gene: TRBJ2-1; clone size: few; CDR3 DNA: TGTGCCAGCAGCGCGGGACTAGCTGGCGACAATGAGCAGTTCTTC; CDR3 protein: CASSAGLAGDNEQFF
D gene: -; V gene: TRBV7-9; J gene: TRBJ2-1; clone size: -; CDR3 DNA: TGTTCCAGCAGCCCCGCATCGAGCTCCTACAATGAGCAGTTCTTC; CDR3 protein: CSSSPASSSYNEQFF
D gene: TRBD2; V gene: TRBV27; J gene: TRBJ2-2; clone size: -; CDR3 DNA: TGTGCCAGCATCAGGACCACCCGCGGCCTAATCGGGAGGGGAGCGCACGGGGAGCTGTTTTTT; CDR3 protein: CASIRTTRGLIGRGAHGELFF
D gene: -; V gene: TRBV19; J gene: TRBJ2-1; clone size: once; CDR3 DNA: TGTGCCAGTAGTATCCCGGGACTCCCTGGGTATGAGCAGTTCTTC; CDR3 protein: CASSIPGLPGYEQFF
D gene: TRBD1; V gene: TRBV6-1; J gene: TRBJ2-4; clone size: once; CDR3 DNA: TGTGCCAGCAGGCCCCGGGACAGTGCCGACATTCAGTACTTC; CDR3 protein: CASRPRDSADIQYF
D gene: -; V gene: TRBV6-5; J gene: TRBJ1-5; clone size: -; CDR3 DNA: TGTGCCAGGCATATGCCGAGTTCCAATCAGCCCCAGCATTTT; CDR3 protein: CARHMPSSNQPQHF
D gene: TRBD1; V gene: TRBV7-6; J gene: TRBJ2-7; clone size: -; CDR3 DNA: TGTGCCAGCAGCGTCTCACAGGGGGTGGAGCAGTACTTC; CDR3 protein: CASSVSQGVEQYF
D gene: -; V gene: TRBV7-8; J gene: TRBJ2-3; clone size: -; CDR3 DNA: TGTGCCAGCAGCCCGCAGGTGCGGGGAGATACGCAGTATTTT; CDR3 protein: CASSPQVRGDTQYF
D gene: -; V gene: TRBV5-1; J gene: TRBJ2-3; clone size: -; CDR3 DNA: TGCGCCAGCAACCAGCAGGGTGACACAGATACGCAGTATTTT; CDR3 protein: CASNQQGDTDTQYF
D gene: -; V gene: TRBV28; J gene: TRBJ2-7; clone size: -; CDR3 DNA: TGTGCCAGCCGCTACCAGGTATCCCCCTACGAGCAGTACTTC; CDR3 protein: CASRYQVSPYEQYF
D gene: TRBD1; V gene: TRBV15; J gene: TRBJ1-4; clone size: -; CDR3 DNA: TGTGCCACCAGCAGTTGGACAGGGGGCGAAGGTGAAAAACTGTTTTTT; CDR3 protein: CATSSWTGGEGEKLFF
D gene: -; V gene: TRBV21-1; J gene: TRBJ2-1; clone size: -; CDR3 DNA: TGTGCCAGCAGCATCGTGGGACTAGCGGGGTCCCGGGGCTCCTACAATGAGCAGTTCTTC; CDR3 protein: CASSIVGLAGSRGSYNEQFF
D gene: -; V gene: TRBV30; J gene: TRBJ2-7; clone size: once; CDR3 DNA: TGTGCCTGGAGTGTACCAGAGCTAGCCAACGCCTACGAGCAGTACTTC; CDR3 protein: CAWSVPELANAYEQYF
D gene: -; V gene: TRBV12-5; J gene: TRBJ1-1; clone size: -; CDR3 DNA: TGTGCTAGTGGTTTGGTAACAGGGGAAGCTTTCTTT; CDR3 protein: CASGLVTGEAFF
D gene: -; V gene: TRBV4-2; J gene: TRBJ1-4; clone size: -; CDR3 DNA: TGTGCCAGCAGCCGGAGCCGGACAGTGAATAATGAAAAACTGTTTTTT; CDR3 protein: CASSRSRTVNNEKLFF